This T cell receptor (beta chain) was captured in a study of blood T cell repertoires in COVID-19. On the study more broadly: The origin of the acute and convalescent COVID-19 samples was the United States, Italy and Spain.

This CDR3 has 15 amino acids. Germline V gives CDR1 MNHEY, CDR2 SVGEGT. Trimming at V came to 0 bases and at J to 6 bases, leaving 3 bases not matched to a gene. Measured with immunoSEQ multiplex PCR; TCRdb has only the in-frame clones, and not every one. The profile shows roughly 120,000 clones, 65% to 80% of them singletons. What was sequenced was peripheral blood. This chain joins TRBV6-2 or TRBV6-3 and TRBJ1-2; TRBD1 matches 11 bases. This receptor was obtained from a man aged 65 to 85 with acute or convalescent COVID-19. As DNA, the CDR3 is TGTGCCAGCAGTTACTCCGGACAGGGGGCAGATGGCTACACCTTC. Its translation is CASSYSGQGADGYTF.